The T cell receptor (beta chain) described here comes from a study of blood T cell repertoires in COVID-19. TCRdb's copy holds only in-frame clones and misses some; the assay was immunoSEQ multiplex PCR. The data hold about 190,000 clones, with 70% to 90% observed a single time. This clonotype was obtained from a man in his 60s with active or convalescent COVID-19. Sequenced sample: peripheral blood.

The CDR3 region is CASSRLMGANIYDEQFF. The CDR3 region has the DNA TGTGCCAGCAGTCGTCTAATGGGAGCGAACATATACGATGAGCAGTTCTTC. The chain joins TRBV6-6 to TRBJ2-1; D is perhaps TRBD2 (5 bases). Trimming took 5 bases from V and 8 from J, leaving 25 bases between them. CDR1 MNHNY and CDR2 SVGAGI come from the germline V gene (reference sequence). This CDR3 comprises 17 residues.